These T cell receptor beta chains were read from a single sample in a study of Ad26.COV2.S vaccination and SARS-CoV-2 variants. Some clones are missing from TCRdb's copy, which holds only in-frame ones; the method was immunoSEQ multiplex PCR. The sample gives 450,000 to 550,000 clones, approximately 89% of which show up once; about 2.5% is in the top ten. This sample comprised peripheral blood, obtained in a trial of Ad26.COV2.S vaccine versus placebo. Every receptor here comes from a person between 18 and 60 years old who received the Ad26.COV2.S COVID-19 vaccine or a placebo. Each CDR3 is given with its conserved first and last residue.

>TRBJ2-2|TRBV9
CASSVTGATGELFF
>TRBJ1-5|TRBV19
CASSIRWGRNQPQHF
>TRBJ2-1|TRBV19
CASSIEATRGNEQFF
>TRBJ1-6|TRBV5-1
CASSLATGKNSPLHF
>TRBJ2-5|TRBV3-1/TRBV3-2
CASSPMYSSLGETQYF
>TRBJ2-5|TRBV28
CASSGGWAQYF
>TRBJ2-3|TRBV2
CASSIFYTDTQYF
>TRBJ1-3|TRBV18
CASSPPTSGAGNTIYF
>TRBJ1-2|TRBV6-5
CASSPRRGNNYGYTF
>TRBJ1-5|TRBV9
CASSDTGGEGQPQHF
>TRBJ2-5|TRBV28
CASSRRIQETQYF
>TRBJ2-2|TRBV2
CASRVTDPGELFF
>TRBJ1-2|TRBV6-1
CASSEAVGTGANYGYTF
>TRBJ1-6|TRBV4-3
CASSQDHTGGYFYNSPLHF
>TRBJ1-2|TRBV7-9
CASSHPTKGISYNYGYTF
>TRBJ2-3|TRBV15
CATSRLVTDWGDTQYF
>TRBJ1-2|TRBV6-1
CASSEFRGGTDGYTF
>TRBJ1-4|TRBV5-6
CASSRDMGKLFF
>TRBJ1-2|TRBV7-2
CASSLQGAGYGYTF
>TRBJ1-5|TRBV6-5
CASSYSGRGDQPQHF
>TRBJ1-1|TRBV24-1
CATSAGQGGTEAFF
>TRBJ2-2|TRBV7-3
CASSAGGELFF
>TRBJ1-2|TRBV18
CASSPTGRDGYTF
>TRBJ1-6|TRBV9
CASSLTWSSYNSPLHF
>TRBJ1-1|TRBV29-1
CSVIPRGDATEAFF
>TRBJ2-1|TRBV7-3
CASSLLAGVYNEQFF
>TRBJ2-5|TRBV5-4
CASSLDRPRTGLGETQYF
>TRBJ2-1|TRBV5-1
CASSSLQGQGANEQFF
>TRBJ1-1|TRBV13
CASSYQGNEAFF
>TRBJ2-5|TRBV5-4
CASSLVGNQETQYF
>TRBJ2-1|TRBV9
CASSVTGRNEQFF
>TRBJ1-6|TRBV19
CASSPGTENSPLHF
>TRBJ2-3|TRBV15
CATSREDWMADTQYF
>TRBJ1-2|TRBV2
CASSLRGEGGYTF
>TRBJ2-1|TRBV15
CATSRLVNSYNEQFF
>TRBJ2-1|TRBV7-9
CASSQPEGRVGEQFF
>TRBJ2-3|TRBV5-4
CASSWSGTSGITQYF
>TRBJ2-1|TRBV5-6
CASSLEDVEQFF
>TRBJ2-2|TRBV7-2
CASSQFGTSYLTGELFF
>TRBJ2-5|TRBV30
CAWTTPGAETQYF
>TRBJ1-2|TRBV7-2
CASSRRDRDYGYTF
>TRBJ2-1|TRBV24-1
CATSDFPPYNEQFF
>TRBJ2-2|TRBV4-3
CASSQRTGELFF
>TRBJ1-2|TRBV5-4
CASSLLRGGYGYTF
>TRBJ2-2|TRBV7-2
CASSQAAGGGELFF
>TRBJ1-1|TRBV5-4
CASSLDGGQDEAFF
>TRBJ1-6|TRBV19
CASSIDSPNSPLHF
>TRBJ1-1|TRBV24-1
CATSRGGEAGAFEAFF
>TRBJ2-5|TRBV28
CASSSIGVGAETQYF
>TRBJ1-4|TRBV28
CASSVLDEKLFF
>TRBJ1-4|TRBV9
CASSIGTSGYEKLFF